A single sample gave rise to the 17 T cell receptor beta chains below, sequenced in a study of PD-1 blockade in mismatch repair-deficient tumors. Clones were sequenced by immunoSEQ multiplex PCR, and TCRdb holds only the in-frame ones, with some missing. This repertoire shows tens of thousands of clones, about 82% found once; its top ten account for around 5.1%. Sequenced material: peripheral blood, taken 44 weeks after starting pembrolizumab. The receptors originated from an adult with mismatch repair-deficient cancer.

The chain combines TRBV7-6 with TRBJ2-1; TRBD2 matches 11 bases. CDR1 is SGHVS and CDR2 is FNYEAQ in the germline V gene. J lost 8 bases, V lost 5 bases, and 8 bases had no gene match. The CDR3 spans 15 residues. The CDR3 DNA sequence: TGTGCCAGCAGCCCAACTAGCGGGAGTAACGATGAGCAGTTCTTC. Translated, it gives CASSPTSGSNDEQFF.

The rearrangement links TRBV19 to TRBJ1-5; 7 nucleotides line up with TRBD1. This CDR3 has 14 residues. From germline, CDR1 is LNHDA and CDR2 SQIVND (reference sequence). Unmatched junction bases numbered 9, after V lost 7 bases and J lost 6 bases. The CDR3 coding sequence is TGTGCCAGTAATCGACAGGGTTGGGCTCAGCCCCAGCATTTT. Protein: CASNRQGWAQPQHF.

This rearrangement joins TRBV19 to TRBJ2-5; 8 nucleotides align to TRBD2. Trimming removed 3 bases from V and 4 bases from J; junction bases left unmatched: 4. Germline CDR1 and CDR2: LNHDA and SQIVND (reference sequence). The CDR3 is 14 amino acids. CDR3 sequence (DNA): TGTGCCAGTAGTATCGGGGGGGCGGGAGAGACCCAGTACTTC. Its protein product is CASSIGGAGETQYF. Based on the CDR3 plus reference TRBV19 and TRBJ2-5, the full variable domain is DGGITQSPKYLFRKEGQNVTLSCEQNLNHDAMYWYRQDPGQGLRLIYYSQIVNDFQKGDIAEGYSVSREKKESFPLTVTSAQKNPTAFYLCASSIGGAGETQYFGPGTRLLVL.

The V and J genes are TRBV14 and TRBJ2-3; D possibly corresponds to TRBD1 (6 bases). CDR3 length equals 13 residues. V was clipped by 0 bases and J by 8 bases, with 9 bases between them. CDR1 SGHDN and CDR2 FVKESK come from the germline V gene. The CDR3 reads CASSQERDTTQYF. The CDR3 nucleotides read TGTGCCAGCAGCCAAGAAAGGGACACTACGCAGTATTTT.

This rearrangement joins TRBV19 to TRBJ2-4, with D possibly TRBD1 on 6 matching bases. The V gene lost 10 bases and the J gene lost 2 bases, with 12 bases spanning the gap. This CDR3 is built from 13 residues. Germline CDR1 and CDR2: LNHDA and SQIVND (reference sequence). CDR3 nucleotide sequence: TGTGCCACCGATGACAGGTCCAAAAACATTCAGTACTTC. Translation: CATDDRSKNIQYF.

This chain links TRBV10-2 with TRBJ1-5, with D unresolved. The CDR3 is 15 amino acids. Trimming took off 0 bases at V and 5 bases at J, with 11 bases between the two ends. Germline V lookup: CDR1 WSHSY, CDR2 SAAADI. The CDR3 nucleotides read TGCGCCAGCAGTGAGTCGAATCTGGCGCATCAGCCCCAGCATTTT. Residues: CASSESNLAHQPQHF.

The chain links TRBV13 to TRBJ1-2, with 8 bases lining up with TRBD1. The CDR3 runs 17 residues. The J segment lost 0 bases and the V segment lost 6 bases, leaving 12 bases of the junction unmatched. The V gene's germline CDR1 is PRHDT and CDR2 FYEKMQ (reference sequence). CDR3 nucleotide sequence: TGTGCCAGCAGTTTAAGGGGACAGGCCCCGACTAACTATGGCTACACCTTC. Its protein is CASSLRGQAPTNYGYTF.

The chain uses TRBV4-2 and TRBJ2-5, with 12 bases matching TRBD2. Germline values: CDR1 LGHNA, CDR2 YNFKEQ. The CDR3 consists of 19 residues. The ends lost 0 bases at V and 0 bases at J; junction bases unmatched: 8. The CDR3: CASSQDRASGREYQETQYF. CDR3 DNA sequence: TGTGCCAGCAGCCAAGATAGGGCTAGCGGGAGGGAGTACCAAGAGACCCAGTACTTC.

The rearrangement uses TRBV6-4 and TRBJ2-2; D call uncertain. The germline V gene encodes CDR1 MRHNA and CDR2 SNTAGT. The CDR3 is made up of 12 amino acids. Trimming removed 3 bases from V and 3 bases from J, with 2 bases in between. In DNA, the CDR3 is TGTGCCAGCAGTGAAGACACCGGGGAGCTGTTTTTT. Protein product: CASSEDTGELFF.

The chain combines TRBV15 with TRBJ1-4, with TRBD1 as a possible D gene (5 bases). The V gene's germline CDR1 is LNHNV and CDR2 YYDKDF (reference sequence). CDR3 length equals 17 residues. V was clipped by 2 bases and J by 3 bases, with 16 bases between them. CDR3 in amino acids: CATSRYGDARPNEKLFF. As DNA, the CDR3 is TGTGCCACCAGCAGATACGGGGACGCGCGACCTAATGAAAAACTGTTTTTT. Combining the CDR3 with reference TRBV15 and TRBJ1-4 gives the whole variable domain DAMVIQNPRYQVTQFGKPVTLSCSQTLNHNVMYWYQQKSSQAPKLLFHYYDKDFNNEADTPDNFQSRRPNTSFCFLDIRSPGLGDTAMYLCATSRYGDARPNEKLFFGSGTQLSVL.

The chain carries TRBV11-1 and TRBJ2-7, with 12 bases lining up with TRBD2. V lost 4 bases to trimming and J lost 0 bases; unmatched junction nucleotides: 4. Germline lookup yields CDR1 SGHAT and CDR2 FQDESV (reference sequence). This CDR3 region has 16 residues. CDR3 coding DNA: TGTGCCAGCAGCTCGAGGACTAGCGGGGCCTCCTACGAGCAGTACTTC. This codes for CASSSRTSGASYEQYF.

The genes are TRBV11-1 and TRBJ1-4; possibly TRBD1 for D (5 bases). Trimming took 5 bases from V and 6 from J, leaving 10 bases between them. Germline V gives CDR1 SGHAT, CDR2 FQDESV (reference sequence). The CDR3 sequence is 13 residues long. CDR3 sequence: CASSRGMDEKLFF. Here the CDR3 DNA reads TGTGCCAGCAGCAGGGGAATGGATGAAAAACTGTTTTTT.

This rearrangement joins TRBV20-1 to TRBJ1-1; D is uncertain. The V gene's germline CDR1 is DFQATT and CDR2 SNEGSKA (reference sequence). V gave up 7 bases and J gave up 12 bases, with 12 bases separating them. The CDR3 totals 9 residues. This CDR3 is CSDSDSTFF. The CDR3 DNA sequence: TGCAGTGATTCAGATTCGACTTTCTTT.

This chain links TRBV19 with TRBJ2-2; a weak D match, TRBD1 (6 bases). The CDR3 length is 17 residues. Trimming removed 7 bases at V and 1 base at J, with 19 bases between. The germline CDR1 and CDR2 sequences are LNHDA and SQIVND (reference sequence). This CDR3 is CASTEPHQGKNTGELFF. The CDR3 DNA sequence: TGTGCCAGTACCGAACCCCACCAGGGGAAGAACACCGGGGAGCTGTTTTTT.

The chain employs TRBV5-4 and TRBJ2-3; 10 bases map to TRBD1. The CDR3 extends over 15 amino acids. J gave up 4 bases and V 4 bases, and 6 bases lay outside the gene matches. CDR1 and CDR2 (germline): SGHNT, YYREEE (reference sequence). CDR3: CASSRPGTGADTQYF. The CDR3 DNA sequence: TGTGCCAGCAGCCGTCCCGGGACAGGGGCAGATACGCAGTATTTT.

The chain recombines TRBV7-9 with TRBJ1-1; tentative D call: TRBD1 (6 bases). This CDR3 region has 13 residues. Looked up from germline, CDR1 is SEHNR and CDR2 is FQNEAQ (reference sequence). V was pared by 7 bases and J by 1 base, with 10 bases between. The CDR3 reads CASNDRRNTEAFF. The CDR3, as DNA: TGTGCCAGCAACGACAGGAGGAACACTGAAGCTTTCTTT.

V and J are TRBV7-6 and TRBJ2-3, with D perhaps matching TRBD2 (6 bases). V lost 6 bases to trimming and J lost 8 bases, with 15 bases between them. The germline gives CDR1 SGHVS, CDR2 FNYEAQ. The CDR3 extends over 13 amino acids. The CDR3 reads CASSPGLSSTQYF. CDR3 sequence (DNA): TGTGCCAGCAGTCCGGGACTCTCCTCTACGCAGTATTTT.